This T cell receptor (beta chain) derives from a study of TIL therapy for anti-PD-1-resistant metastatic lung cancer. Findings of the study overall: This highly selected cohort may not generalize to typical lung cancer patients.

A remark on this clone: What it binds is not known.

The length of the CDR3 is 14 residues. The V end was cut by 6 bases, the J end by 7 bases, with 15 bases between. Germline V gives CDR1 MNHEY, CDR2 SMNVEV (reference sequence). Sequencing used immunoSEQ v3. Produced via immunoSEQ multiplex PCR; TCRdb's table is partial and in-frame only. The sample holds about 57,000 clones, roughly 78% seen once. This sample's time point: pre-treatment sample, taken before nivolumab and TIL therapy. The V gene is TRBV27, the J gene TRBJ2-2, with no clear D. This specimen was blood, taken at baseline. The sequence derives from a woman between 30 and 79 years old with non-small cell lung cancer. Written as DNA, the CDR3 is TGTGCCAGCAGGGCTCCTTGGGAAGGCGGGGAGCTGTTTTTT. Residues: CASRAPWEGGELFF.